Shown below are 19 T cell receptor beta chains from a single sample sequenced in a study of blood T cell repertoires in COVID-19. The data were produced by immunoSEQ multiplex PCR, yet TCRdb's version contains in-frame clones alone and is incomplete. The sample has about 180,000 clones; more than 75% are singletons. Sequenced input: peripheral blood. The receptors come from a person aged 70 to 80 with COVID-19, enrolled during active disease.

This clone appeared once. This chain joins TRBV5-4 and TRBJ2-5, with D maybe TRBD2 (7 bases). The CDR3 length is 16 residues. Germline V gene sequence: CDR1 SGHNT, CDR2 YYREEE (reference sequence). V dropped 2 bases and J dropped 5 bases, with 19 bases sitting between them. CDR3: CASSLGKRDRGETQYF. In DNA form, the CDR3 reads TGTGCCAGCAGCTTAGGCAAGCGGGATAGGGGGGAGACCCAGTACTTC.

This clone has just a few counts. This chain connects TRBV2 to TRBJ2-3; D ambiguous. Germline-derived CDR1 and CDR2 are SNHLY and FYNNEI. This CDR3 contains 11 residues. V was clipped by 4 bases and J by 4 bases, with 3 bases between them. Here the CDR3 reads CASSASDTQYF. CDR3 in DNA: TGTGCCAGCAGTGCATCAGATACGCAGTATTTT.

This chain joins TRBV29-1 and TRBJ2-1, with TRBD2 identical over 8 bases. Trimming removed 7 bases from V and 8 bases from J; junction bases left unmatched: 10. The CDR3 totals 13 residues. The germline V gene has CDR1 SQVTM and CDR2 ANQGSEA. CDR3: CSGPGLENHEQFF. Here the CDR3 DNA reads TGCAGCGGCCCGGGACTAGAGAACCATGAGCAGTTCTTC.

The CDR3 DNA reads as TGCGCCAGCAGCCCGGGGGATCTGGGGGGTGAGCAGTTCTTC. Translation gives CASSPGDLGGEQFF. The J gene is TRBJ2-1, the V gene TRBV5-1, with a possible D match to TRBD2 (6 bases). CDR3 length: 14 amino acids. Per germline, CDR1 SGHRS and CDR2 YFSETQ. V was trimmed by 4 bases and J by 9 bases, leaving 17 bases between them. Looking up the rest from reference TRBV5-1 and TRBJ2-1 gives the full variable domain: KAGVTQTPRYLIKTRGQQVTLSCSPISGHRSVSWYQQTPGQGLQFLFEYFSETQRNKGNFPGRFSGRQFSNSRSEMNVSTLELGDSALYLCASSPGDLGGEQFFGPGTRLTVL.

The chain recombines TRBV7-6 with TRBJ2-5, with D perhaps matching TRBD1 (5 bases). Trimming pared 3 bases from V and 2 bases from J, leaving 13 bases between. The germline V gene encodes CDR1 SGHVS and CDR2 FNYEAQ. This CDR3 is built from 15 residues. The CDR3 DNA follows: TGTGCCAGCAGCTTGGCAAGACAGTTACAAGAGACCCAGTACTTC. This gives the protein CASSLARQLQETQYF.

This clone was recorded at least ten times. This chain links TRBV7-8 with TRBJ2-2; possible D gene TRBD1, 6 bases. The V gene lost 5 bases and the J gene lost 3 bases, with 10 bases spanning the gap. The CDR3 is made up of 14 amino acids. The germline CDR1 and CDR2 sequences are SGHVS and FQNEAQ. The CDR3 reads CASSVRQDTGELFF. Here the CDR3 DNA reads TGTGCCAGCAGCGTCCGACAGGACACCGGGGAGCTGTTTTTT.

The genes are TRBV3-1 (or the pseudogene TRBV3-2) and TRBJ2-2, with 7 bases that match TRBD1. V lost 5 bases to trimming and J lost 5 bases; unmatched junction nucleotides: 5. CDR3 length: 14 residues. Germline V gene sequence: CDR1 LGHDT, CDR2 YNNKEL (reference sequence). The CDR3 nucleotides are TGTGCCAGCAGCTGGACAGGAGGTACCGGGGAGCTGTTTTTT. Translated, it gives CASSWTGGTGELFF.

The CDR3 coding sequence is TGTGCCAGCAGCTTGCAGGGGGGAAGCGAGCAGTACTTC. Translating it yields CASSLQGGSEQYF. V and J are TRBV5-4 and TRBJ2-7, with D perhaps matching TRBD1 (7 bases). The CDR3 totals 13 residues. Germline loops: CDR1 SGHNT, CDR2 YYREEE (reference sequence). The ends were cut back, 1 base at V and 6 bases at J, with 11 bases in the middle.

This clone came up a few times. The genes are TRBV6-2 or TRBV6-3 and TRBJ2-7; D is perhaps TRBD1 (5 bases). Trimming removed 4 bases from V and 6 bases from J, with 13 bases in between. CDR1 is MNHEY and CDR2 is SVGEGT in the germline V gene. The CDR3 runs 13 residues. CDR3 in DNA: TGTGCCAGCAGTTCCCTCGACAGTGGCGAGCAGTACTTC. This sequence encodes CASSSLDSGEQYF.

V is TRBV11-2 and J is TRBJ2-1, with a tentative D call TRBD1 (5 bases). This CDR3 region has 15 residues. Germline lookup yields CDR1 SGHAT and CDR2 FQNNGV. Trimming pared 7 bases from V and 7 bases from J, leaving 20 bases between. The CDR3 here is CASTSTRGPYNEQFF. The CDR3 bases are TGTGCCAGCACCTCTACAAGGGGTCCTTATAATGAGCAGTTCTTC. Variable domain in full (rest from reference TRBV11-2 and TRBJ2-1): EAGVAQSPRYKIIEKRQSVAFWCNPISGHATLYWYQQILGQGPKLLIQFQNNGVVDDSQLPKDRFSAERLKGVDSTLKIQPAKLEDSAVYLCASTSTRGPYNEQFFGPGTRLTVL.

The chain joins TRBV7-2 to TRBJ2-3; perhaps TRBD1 as D (6 bases). CDR1 is SGHTA and CDR2 is FQGNSA in the germline V gene. CDR3 size: 14 residues. V lost 4 bases, J lost 4 bases, and 12 bases lay in between. The CDR3 spells CASSSGHLSDTQYF. The DNA for the CDR3 is TGTGCCAGCAGCTCGGGACACCTCTCAGATACGCAGTATTTT.

The table lists this clone with a count of one. One junction end does not reproduce the germline sequence, and a read error may be involved. The rearrangement uses TRBV2 and TRBJ2-3, with 9 bases lining up with TRBD2. Germline lookup yields CDR1 SNHLY and CDR2 FYNNEI. The CDR3 is 15 amino acids. Here the CDR3 DNA reads TGTGCCAGCAGTGGTCTACTAGCGGGCACAAATACGCAGTATTTT. This codes for CASSGLLAGTNTQYF.

Regarding this clone: The sample has other DNA sequences that encode this CDR3 too. The chain couples TRBV19 to TRBJ1-1; 7 bases map to TRBD1. CDR3 length equals 14 residues. Germline CDR1 and CDR2: LNHDA and SQIVND (reference sequence). J gave up 1 base and V 7 bases, and 6 bases lay outside the gene matches. The CDR3 coding sequence is TGTGCCAGTATAGAGGGGGCTCGGAACACTGAAGCTTTCTTT. Its protein is CASIEGARNTEAFF.

The sample holds one count of this clone. The gene calls are TRBV19 and TRBJ2-7; D unclear. Trimming removed 3 bases from V and 3 bases from J, with 18 bases in between. The germline CDR1 and CDR2 sequences are LNHDA and SQIVND (reference sequence). This CDR3 has 16 residues. The CDR3 protein is CASSIKVGLPLYEQYF. The CDR3 bases are TGTGCCAGTAGTATCAAGGTGGGCCTCCCCCTCTACGAGCAGTACTTC.

This clone was found a few times. The CDR3 DNA sequence: TGTGCCAGCAGAGCGACCGGGACAGGAGGCACCTACAATGAGCAGTTCTTC. It codes for CASRATGTGGTYNEQFF. The rearrangement uses TRBV27 and TRBJ2-1, with 8 bases aligning to TRBD1. From germline, CDR1 is MNHEY and CDR2 SMNVEV (reference sequence). The CDR3 contains 17 residues. V shed 6 bases and J 2 bases; nucleotides not matched to a gene: 12.

The rearrangement links TRBV5-6 to TRBJ2-5, with D possibly matching TRBD2 (5 bases). The CDR3 contains 13 residues. The V gene lost 5 bases and the J gene lost 5 bases, with 13 bases spanning the gap. In germline, CDR1 is SGHDT, CDR2 YYEEEE. The CDR3 coding sequence is TGTGCCAGCAGTCGAAGAACTAGGGAGACCCAGTACTTC. Translated, it gives CASSRRTRETQYF.

In nucleotides, the CDR3 is TGTGCCAGTTGGCGGAAGGTGTGGGATGAGCAGTTCTTC. This codes for CASWRKVWDEQFF. The genes are TRBV6-5 and TRBJ2-1; D is ambiguous. Trimming left V 9 bases short and J 8 bases short, with 17 bases between. CDR1 and CDR2 from the germline V gene are MNHEY and SVGAGI. The CDR3 runs to 13 residues.

The J gene is TRBJ2-5, the V gene TRBV6-5, with 8 bases that match TRBD2. The CDR3 has 15 residues. Unmatched junction bases numbered 9, after V lost 4 bases and J lost 5 bases. The V gene's germline CDR1 is MNHEY and CDR2 SVGAGI. The CDR3 protein is CASSSPGGPRETQYF. The CDR3 nucleotides are TGTGCCAGCAGTTCTCCGGGAGGGCCCCGGGAGACCCAGTACTTC.

The chain joins TRBV21-1 to TRBJ2-7; no DNA check was done on the table's D call, TRBD1. TRBV21-1 is a listed pseudogene. The CDR3 is 18 amino acids. CDR3 coding DNA: TGTGCCAGCAGCAGTGGGGACAGGTTTTATCAAGAGACCTACGAGCAGTACTTC. Translation: CASSSGDRFYQETYEQYF.